The 26 T cell receptor beta chains listed next were all sequenced from one sample in a study of neurological immune-mediated disorders (dated by TCRdb to 2018 to 2020). The library was prepared using 5' RACE. Sequencing used an Illumina HiSeq 2500. TCRdb cleaned the public reads at Q25 with fastp, built clones with MiXCR and kept in-frame beta chains. Each entry merges the rows of one CDR3 protein and shows their most common DNA and genes. The sample data list about 88,000 distinct CDR3 sequences, and 3.5% of these were observed just once. Jointly, the top ten make up around 6% of the sample. The source material was PBMCs. These receptors originate from a woman aged 18-30 years with multiple sclerosis.

This clonotype came up a few times. Possible read error: a much larger clone is one base away. V is TRBV5-1 and J is TRBJ1-3, with no clear D. CDR1 SGHRS and CDR2 YFSETQ come from the germline V gene. V was trimmed by 2 bases and J by 3 bases, leaving 18 bases between them. The CDR3 has 17 amino acids. The CDR3 protein is CASSFGGGVPYGNTIYF. The CDR3 nucleotides are TGCGCCAGCAGCTTCGGAGGTGGCGTTCCCTATGGAAACACCATATATTTT. The full variable domain, rest sourced from reference TRBV5-1 and TRBJ1-3, is KAGVTQTPRYLIKTRGQQVTLSCSPISGHRSVSWYQQTPGQGLQFLFEYFSETQRNKGNFPGRFSGRQFSNSRSEMNVSTLELGDSALYLCASSFGGGVPYGNTIYFGEGSWLTVV.

In its sample, this clonotype was seen many times. V usage is TRBV6-5 and J usage is TRBJ2-7; the D gene is possibly TRBD2 (6 bases). Trimming took 6 bases from V and 4 from J, leaving 16 bases between them. Germline CDR1 is MNHEY and CDR2 is SVGAGI. The CDR3 is made up of 14 amino acids. The CDR3 reads CASSLSGRSYEQYF. As DNA, the CDR3 is TGTGCCAGCAGCCTTAGCGGACGGTCGTACGAGCAGTACTTC.

This clonotype was found many times. This sequence joins TRBV20-1 and TRBJ2-7; a possible D gene is TRBD2 (6 bases). CDR3 length equals 13 residues. Per the germline V gene, CDR1 is DFQATT and CDR2 is SNEGSKA (reference sequence). The V end was cut by 7 bases, the J end by 3 bases, with 16 bases between. The CDR3 loop reads CSVLPGESYEQYF. The CDR3 DNA reads TGCAGTGTTCTCCCGGGGGAAAGCTACGAGCAGTACTTC.

The sample holds many counts of this clonotype. The CDR3 loop is CSVDGTNTGELFF. The CDR3 nucleotides read TGCAGCGTTGACGGGACGAACACCGGGGAGCTGTTTTTT. The chain couples TRBV29-1 to TRBJ2-2, with D possibly being TRBD2 (5 bases). Germline V gene lookup returns CDR1 SQVTM and CDR2 ANQGSEA. V lost 3 bases and J 0 bases, leaving 5 bases between the germline ends. The length of the CDR3 is 13 residues.

The sample holds many counts of this clonotype. The V call is TRBV20-1, the J call TRBJ1-2, with D possibly TRBD1 on 6 matching bases. Germline V lookup: CDR1 DFQATT, CDR2 SNEGSKA (reference sequence). V was pared by 6 bases and J by 3 bases, with 14 bases between. CDR3 size: 13 residues. The chain's CDR3 is CSAQQGSDYGYTF. The CDR3 region has the DNA TGCAGTGCGCAACAGGGATCGGACTATGGCTACACCTTC.

About this clonotype: Being one base from a much bigger clone, this may be a read error. V and J are TRBV3-1 and TRBJ2-1; D gene unclear. Looked up from germline, CDR1 is LGHDT and CDR2 is YNNKEL (reference sequence). The CDR3 is 16 residues long. CDR3 sequence (DNA): TGTGCCAGCAGCCAAGGATCCGCTCTTCCCTACAATGCGCAGTTCTTC. Encoded protein: CASSQGSALPYNAQFF.

In its sample, this clonotype was seen many times. The chain is built from TRBV6-5 and TRBJ2-7; D is perhaps TRBD2 (6 bases). This CDR3 has 15 residues. Trimming cost V 2 bases and J 3 bases, with 14 bases left between them. Germline V gene lookup returns CDR1 MNHEY and CDR2 SVGAGI. The CDR3 spells CASSYGSGLSYEQYF. CDR3 sequence (DNA): TGTGCCAGCAGTTACGGTTCGGGACTGAGCTACGAGCAGTACTTC.

This clonotype was found many times. The V and J genes are TRBV7-9 and TRBJ1-2; no clear D gene. The germline V and J ends were trimmed by 3 bases and 0 bases, with 5 bases remaining between them. Per the germline V gene, CDR1 is SEHNR and CDR2 is FQNEAQ (reference sequence). This CDR3 spans 13 amino acids. The CDR3 bases are TGTGCCAGCAGCTTCGGGACTAACTATGGCTACACCTTC. Its translation is CASSFGTNYGYTF. The variable domain in full, completed from reference TRBV7-9 and TRBJ1-2, reads DTGVSQNPRHKITKRGQNVTFRCDPISEHNRLYWYRQTLGQGPEFLTYFQNEAQLEKSRLLSDRFSAERPKGSFSTLEIQRTEQGDSAMYLCASSFGTNYGYTFGSGTRLTVV.

At least ten counts were recorded for this clonotype. The genes are TRBV12-3 or TRBV12-4 and TRBJ1-5; the D gene is possibly TRBD1 (5 bases). The V end lost 7 bases, the J end lost 7 bases, and 26 bases lay between the germline ends. The CDR3 runs 17 residues. The CDR3 DNA sequence: TGTGCCAGCACCAAATATTCGGGTTCAGGGCGAAGCCAGCCCCAGCATTTT. This gives the protein CASTKYSGSGRSQPQHF.

This clonotype was seen repeatedly, ten times or more. The rearrangement links TRBV20-1 to TRBJ2-7; D is unresolved. The CDR3 has 11 amino acids. With 6 bases removed from V and 2 bases from J, the gap between germline ends came to 8 bases. Germline V gene sequence: CDR1 DFQATT, CDR2 SNEGSKA (reference sequence). CDR3: CSAEGTYEQYF. The DNA of the CDR3 is TGCAGTGCGGAAGGGACCTACGAGCAGTACTTC.

This clonotype has only a few counts. The chain employs TRBV6-5 and TRBJ1-5; 8 bases fit TRBD1. Germline V gene sequence: CDR1 MNHEY, CDR2 SVGAGI. This CDR3 contains 16 residues. V was clipped by 4 bases and J by 2 bases; unmatched bases: 7. The CDR3 DNA is TGTGCCAGCAGTTCGTCAGGGGGCGTTGGCAATCAGCCCCAGCATTTT. Protein: CASSSSGGVGNQPQHF.

This clonotype has at least ten counts. The V call is TRBV9, the J call TRBJ2-2; 8 positions match TRBD2. CDR3 length: 17 amino acids. Trimming took 2 bases from V and 2 from J; bases not matched to a gene: 8. Germline V gene lookup returns CDR1 SGDLS and CDR2 YYNGEE. DNA of the CDR3: TGTGCCAGCAGCGTTGCAGCGGGAGCAATAAACACCGGGGAGCTGTTTTTT. Its protein product is CASSVAAGAINTGELFF.

The table lists this clonotype with many counts. The chain employs TRBV18 and TRBJ2-1; 9 nucleotides line up with TRBD1. Germline loops: CDR1 KGHSH, CDR2 LQKENI. J lost 7 bases, V lost 3 bases, and 10 bases had no gene match. The CDR3 is 16 amino acids. CDR3: CASSPNRGPLGNEQFF. CDR3 DNA sequence: TGTGCCAGCTCACCGAACAGGGGGCCCCTTGGGAATGAGCAGTTCTTC.

This clonotype turned up a few times. V usage is TRBV2 and J usage is TRBJ2-5, with 9 bases fitting TRBD1. V lost 8 bases and J lost 5; bases outside the gene matches: 12. The CDR3 is made up of 15 amino acids. Germline values: CDR1 SNHLY, CDR2 FYNNEI. CDR3 sequence (DNA): TGTGCCAGCGCGGGACAGGGAGCCCACGGGGAGACCCAGTACTTC. The encoded protein is CASAGQGAHGETQYF. Looking up the rest from reference TRBV2 and TRBJ2-5 gives the full variable domain: EPEVTQTPSHQVTQMGQEVILRCVPISNHLYFYWYRQILGQKVEFLVSFYNNEISEKSEIFDDQFSVERPDGSNFTLKIRSTKLEDSAMYFCASAGQGAHGETQYFGPGTRLLVL.

This clonotype was counted many times. The J gene is TRBJ2-1, the V gene TRBV5-1; maybe TRBD1 (6 bases). The CDR3 has 16 residues. Germline loops: CDR1 SGHRS, CDR2 YFSETQ. The V end lost 4 bases, the J end lost 4 bases, and 18 bases lay between the germline ends. The CDR3 here is CASSLGPSQGYNEQFF. The CDR3 DNA reads as TGCGCCAGCAGCCTAGGCCCTTCCCAGGGGTACAATGAGCAGTTCTTC.

This clonotype was recorded many times. The J gene is TRBJ2-3, the V gene TRBV16; 10 bases map to TRBD2. Unmatched junction bases numbered 7, after V lost 3 bases and J lost 1 base. The CDR3 is 17 residues long. CDR1 is KGHSY and CDR2 is FQNENV in the germline V gene. The CDR3 DNA sequence: TGTGCCAGCAGCCACCTAGCGGGAGACCCTGGCACAGATACGCAGTATTTT. Amino acids: CASSHLAGDPGTDTQYF.

The table lists this clonotype with many counts. The V gene is TRBV5-5, the J gene TRBJ2-3; 9 nucleotides align to TRBD2. CDR1 is SGHKS, CDR2 YYEKEE, per germline (reference sequence). V was pared by 4 bases and J by 4 bases, with 10 bases of the junction left unmatched. This CDR3 has 16 amino acids. CDR3 residues: CASSPQGLAPADTQYF. The CDR3 DNA sequence: TGTGCCAGCAGCCCACAGGGACTAGCCCCGGCAGATACGCAGTATTTT.

This clonotype was counted many times. V is TRBV20-1 and J is TRBJ1-4, with 9 nucleotides matching TRBD1. V was clipped by 5 bases and J by 0 bases; unmatched bases: 4. This CDR3 is built from 15 residues. Germline loops: CDR1 DFQATT, CDR2 SNEGSKA (reference sequence). For the CDR3, the DNA is TGCAGTGCTTGGACAGGGGCGTCAACTAATGAAAAACTGTTTTTT. Its translation is CSAWTGASTNEKLFF.

Many counts were recorded for this clonotype. The chain joins TRBV19 to TRBJ1-1; D unresolved. Trimming left V 4 bases short and J 2 bases short, with 5 bases between. The CDR3 loop spans 12 amino acids. The germline V gene encodes CDR1 LNHDA and CDR2 SQIVND (reference sequence). The CDR3 region has the DNA TGTGCCAGTAGTAAGGGAAACACTGAAGCTTTCTTT. It translates to CASSKGNTEAFF.

This clonotype was seen at least ten times. The rearrangement joins TRBV20-1 to TRBJ2-7; 9 bases align to TRBD2. This CDR3 has 14 residues. After removal of 8 bases from V and 3 bases from J, the junction contained 11 bases not matched to a gene. CDR1 and CDR2 (germline): DFQATT, SNEGSKA (reference sequence). CDR3 loop: CSTPGAGGFYEQYF. CDR3 coding DNA: TGCAGTACCCCTGGGGCGGGGGGGTTCTACGAGCAGTACTTC.

Many counts were recorded for this clonotype. CDR3 amino acids: CASSHGTGLQFF. CDR3 DNA: TGTGCCAGCAGCCATGGGACAGGCCTTCAGTTCTTC. This chain uses TRBV11-2 with TRBJ2-1, with 8 bases aligning to TRBD1. The CDR3 sequence is 12 residues long. Germline trimming cut 5 bases from V and 13 bases from J; bases unmatched to any gene: 7. Germline CDR1 reads SGHAT; CDR2 reads FQNNGV.

This clonotype was counted ten times or more. V is TRBV6-2 or TRBV6-3 and J is TRBJ1-5; D perhaps matches TRBD1 (5 bases). This CDR3 spans 17 amino acids. Trimming cost V 4 bases and J 3 bases, with 19 bases left between them. Germline V gene sequence: CDR1 MNHEY, CDR2 SVGEGT. Written as DNA, the CDR3 is TGTGCCAGCAGTTCGAAGGGACTAGCGAGCGACAATCAGCCCCAGCATTTT. This translates into CASSSKGLASDNQPQHF.

Ten or more counts support this clonotype. The genes are TRBV20-1 and TRBJ2-7, with D perhaps TRBD1 (6 bases). The CDR3 has 15 residues. The germline gives CDR1 DFQATT, CDR2 SNEGSKA (reference sequence). V was cut by 3 bases and J by 0 bases, with 15 bases left in between. CDR3 in DNA: TGCAGTGCTAGTGGGGGCGATAGGAGCTCCTACGAGCAGTACTTC. Amino acid sequence: CSASGGDRSSYEQYF.

This clonotype was detected a few times. The chain couples TRBV6-5 to TRBJ1-2, with 10 bases fitting TRBD1. Losses at the gene ends were 5 bases for V and 8 bases for J; bases not matched to a gene: 11. CDR1 is MNHEY and CDR2 is SVGAGI in the germline V gene. There are 15 residues in the CDR3. The CDR3 DNA sequence: TGTGCCAGCAGTCCCGGGACAGGGGCCGCCCGAGGCTACACCTTC. Protein product: CASSPGTGAARGYTF.

This clonotype has a count of ten or more. The chain uses TRBV4-3 and TRBJ1-1; TRBD1 matches 7 bases. Germline V gene sequence: CDR1 LGHNA, CDR2 YSLEER. With V trimmed by 1 base and J by 5 bases, 13 bases remained unmatched. There are 17 residues in the CDR3. CDR3 DNA: TGCGCCAGCAGCCAAGGGCCTCCTAGACAGGGAAAAACTGAAGCTTTCTTT. Protein product: CASSQGPPRQGKTEAFF.

V and J are TRBV29-1 and TRBJ2-7; unclear D gene. Trimming pared 0 bases from V and 7 bases from J, leaving 19 bases between. CDR3 size: 15 residues. The germline gives CDR1 SQVTM, CDR2 ANQGSEA. CDR3: CSVEDRQAPVGEQYF. Written as DNA, the CDR3 is TGCAGCGTTGAAGATCGGCAGGCGCCTGTGGGTGAGCAGTACTTC.